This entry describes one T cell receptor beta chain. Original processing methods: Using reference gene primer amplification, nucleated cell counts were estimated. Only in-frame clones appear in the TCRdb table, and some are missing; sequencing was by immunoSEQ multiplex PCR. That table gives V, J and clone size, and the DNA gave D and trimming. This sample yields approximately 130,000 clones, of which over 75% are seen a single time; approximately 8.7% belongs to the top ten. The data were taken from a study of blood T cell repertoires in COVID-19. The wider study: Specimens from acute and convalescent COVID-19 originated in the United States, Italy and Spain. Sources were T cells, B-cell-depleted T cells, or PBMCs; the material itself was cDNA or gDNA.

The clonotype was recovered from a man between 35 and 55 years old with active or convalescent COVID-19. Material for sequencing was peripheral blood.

The CDR3 region is CASSEVTARLLHF. The CDR3 DNA sequence: TGTGCCAGCAGTGAAGTTACGGCCCGACTCCTCCACTTT. The chain links TRBV2 to TRBJ1-6; D ambiguous. Per germline, CDR1 SNHLY and CDR2 FYNNEI. V shed 1 base and J shed 15 bases, with 13 bases lying between them. The CDR3 has 13 amino acids. The full variable domain, in which reference TRBV2 and TRBJ1-6 provide the parts outside the CDR3, is EPEVTQTPSHQVTQMGQEVILRCVPISNHLYFYWYRQILGQKVEFLVSFYNNEISEKSEIFDDQFSVERPDGSNFTLKIRSTKLEDSAMYFCASSEVTARLLHFGNGTRLTVT.